A single sample gave rise to the 17 T cell receptor beta chains below, sequenced in a study of blood T cell repertoires in COVID-19. Generated by immunoSEQ multiplex PCR, the TCRdb table keeps only in-frame clones and is missing some. This table holds 55,000 to 70,000 clones, 88% found once. The sequenced material came from peripheral blood. Receptors originate from a woman aged 50 to 65 with active or convalescent COVID-19.

The rearrangement links TRBV4-2 to TRBJ2-3; tentatively, D is TRBD2 (6 bases). This CDR3 has 16 residues. CDR1 is LGHNA, CDR2 YNFKEQ, per germline. Trimming took 0 bases from V and 2 from J, leaving 12 bases between them. The CDR3 sequence is CASSQEGGLNTDTQYF. The CDR3 region has the DNA TGTGCCAGCAGCCAAGAAGGAGGACTAAACACAGATACGCAGTATTTT.

Only one count was recorded for this clone. This rearrangement joins TRBV5-1 to TRBJ2-1; 10 bases agree with TRBD2. CDR1 and CDR2 (germline): SGHRS, YFSETQ. The CDR3 consists of 15 residues. With V trimmed by 7 bases and J by 7 bases, 11 bases remained unmatched. CDR3 DNA sequence: TGCGCCAGCTCAGTAGGGACTAGCGAAATGAATGAGCAGTTCTTC. This sequence encodes CASSVGTSEMNEQFF.

The CDR3 DNA reads as TGTGCCAGCAGCTGGCCCCGGGACTTCAAAGAGACCCAGTACTTC. Translation: CASSWPRDFKETQYF. The chain employs TRBV6-2 or TRBV6-3 and TRBJ2-5; a possible D gene is TRBD2 (6 bases). This CDR3 contains 15 residues. Germline V gene sequence: CDR1 MNHEY, CDR2 SVGEGT. With 6 bases removed from V and 3 bases from J, the gap between germline ends came to 17 bases.

Comments on this clone: Because the CDR3 is missing its conserved closing phenylalanine or tryptophan, this is likely a read error. No DNA is shown, since the ends of the CDR3 on it are uncertain; the CDR3 is the one TCRdb lists. The chain joins TRBV9 to TRBJ1-1; the table's D call, TRBD1, was not checked against the DNA. Germline V gives CDR1 SGDLS, CDR2 YYNGEE. 10 amino acids form the CDR3, both terminal residues included. CDR3 loop: CASSFYRGDI.

The chain carries TRBV2 and TRBJ2-5; TRBD2 matches at 13 bases. The CDR3 spans 17 residues. With V trimmed by 4 bases and J by 3 bases, 8 bases remained unmatched. Looked up from germline, CDR1 is SNHLY and CDR2 is FYNNEI. The CDR3: CASSGSWTSGREETQYF. The CDR3 DNA reads TGTGCCAGCAGTGGATCCTGGACTAGCGGGAGAGAAGAGACCCAGTACTTC.

This clone was counted between two and nine times. This chain connects TRBV15 to TRBJ1-1; 7 bases match TRBD1. V gave up 0 bases and J gave up 5 bases; unmatched junction bases: 6. Germline values: CDR1 LNHNV, CDR2 YYDKDF (reference sequence). This CDR3 contains 15 residues. CDR3 sequence: CATSRDRQGSTEAFF. In DNA, the CDR3 is TGTGCCACCAGCAGAGATCGACAGGGATCTACTGAAGCTTTCTTT.

The chain carries TRBV9 and TRBJ2-1; 9 positions match TRBD2. Trimming removed 0 bases from V and 6 bases from J; junction bases left unmatched: 10. Germline V lookup: CDR1 SGDLS, CDR2 YYNGEE. The CDR3 extends over 17 amino acids. DNA for the CDR3: TGTGCCAGCAGCGTAGCACGACAGGGCGGGAGGGCCAATGAGCAGTTCTTC. Its protein is CASSVARQGGRANEQFF.

Written as DNA, the CDR3 is TGTGCCACCCGGGACAGGGCGAGTAACTATGGCTACACCTTC. Encoded protein: CATRDRASNYGYTF. The gene calls are TRBV10-3 and TRBJ1-2, with TRBD1 matching over 9 bases. Losses at the gene ends were 10 bases for V and 1 base for J; bases not matched to a gene: 7. This CDR3 comprises 14 residues. CDR1 is ENHRY, CDR2 SYGVKD, per germline.

The rearrangement links TRBV9 to TRBJ2-5, with 7 bases that match TRBD2. CDR3 length: 16 residues. CDR1 SGDLS and CDR2 YYNGEE come from the germline V gene. With V trimmed by 4 bases and J by 4 bases, 13 bases remained unmatched. CDR3 DNA sequence: TGTGCCAGCAGCTTTCCGGCACCCCCGGGGGGAGAGACCCAGTACTTC. Encoded protein: CASSFPAPPGGETQYF.

The chain uses TRBV6-5 and TRBJ2-7, with 8 positions matching TRBD1. With 10 bases clipped from V and 3 bases from J, the junction kept 11 bases outside the gene matches. The length of the CDR3 is 14 residues. Germline V CDR1 and CDR2: MNHEY, SVGAGI. The CDR3 here is CATTRDRLGYEQYF. CDR3 nucleotide sequence: TGTGCCACCACTAGGGACAGGCTAGGCTACGAGCAGTACTTC.

The chain links TRBV30 to TRBJ1-4; 12 positions match TRBD1. Germline-derived CDR1 and CDR2 are GTSNPN and SVGIG (reference sequence). CDR3 length equals 17 residues. V gave up 5 bases and J gave up 4 bases; unmatched junction bases: 11. This CDR3 is CAWQTGDRGLSNEKLFF. The CDR3 DNA sequence: TGTGCCTGGCAAACCGGGGACAGGGGGCTTAGTAATGAAAAACTGTTTTTT.

The CDR3 DNA follows: TGTGCCTGGAGTGTACTTTGGACTGAAGCTTTCTTT. Its translation is CAWSVLWTEAFF. The rearrangement joins TRBV30 to TRBJ1-1, with D uncertain. This CDR3 contains 12 residues. The V gene lost 0 bases and the J gene lost 5 bases, with 7 bases spanning the gap. Germline CDR1 and CDR2: GTSNPN and SVGIG (reference sequence).

The chain joins TRBV6-8 to TRBJ1-5; no clear D. Germline-derived CDR1 and CDR2 are MNHGY and SAAAGT. The CDR3 spans 16 residues. V lost 4 bases to trimming and J lost 2 bases, with 15 bases between them. CDR3 in DNA: TGTGCCAGCAGTTCCCGTACAATTTTGGGCAATCAGCCCCAGCATTTT. It specifies CASSSRTILGNQPQHF.

This clone was seen just once. This rearrangement joins TRBV9 to TRBJ2-2, with D maybe TRBD2 (5 bases). The CDR3 covers 14 residues. The germline V gene encodes CDR1 SGDLS and CDR2 YYNGEE. The V gene lost 4 bases and the J gene lost 5 bases, with 12 bases spanning the gap. The CDR3 coding sequence is TGTGCCAGCAGCCTCTCAGGAGGAACCGGGGAGCTGTTTTTT. It is translated as CASSLSGGTGELFF.

This chain joins TRBV7-3 and TRBJ2-1, with 10 bases lining up with TRBD1. This CDR3 has 13 residues. Per germline, CDR1 SGHTA and CDR2 FQGTGA. With 4 bases clipped from V and 10 bases from J, the junction kept 4 bases outside the gene matches. The DNA of the CDR3 is TGTGCCAGCAGCTGGGACAGGGGTAGCGAGCAGTTCTTC. As protein: CASSWDRGSEQFF.

This chain uses TRBV4-1 with TRBJ1-3, with 7 bases fitting TRBD1. J lost 0 bases, V lost 1 base, and 9 bases had no gene match. CDR3 length: 18 amino acids. CDR1 is MGHRA, CDR2 YSYEKL, per germline. CDR3 amino acids: CASSQVPERGPSGNTIYF. CDR3 DNA sequence: TGCGCCAGCAGCCAAGTTCCGGAGAGGGGGCCCTCTGGAAACACCATATATTTT.

The chain employs TRBV5-4 and TRBJ2-7; TRBD2 matches at 8 bases. V lost 4 bases and J lost 3; bases outside the gene matches: 9. Per germline, CDR1 SGHNT and CDR2 YYREEE (reference sequence). The CDR3 covers 15 residues. CDR3 in DNA: TGTGCCAGCAGCCAACTAGCGGAGGCGAGCTACGAGCAGTACTTC. It translates to CASSQLAEASYEQYF.